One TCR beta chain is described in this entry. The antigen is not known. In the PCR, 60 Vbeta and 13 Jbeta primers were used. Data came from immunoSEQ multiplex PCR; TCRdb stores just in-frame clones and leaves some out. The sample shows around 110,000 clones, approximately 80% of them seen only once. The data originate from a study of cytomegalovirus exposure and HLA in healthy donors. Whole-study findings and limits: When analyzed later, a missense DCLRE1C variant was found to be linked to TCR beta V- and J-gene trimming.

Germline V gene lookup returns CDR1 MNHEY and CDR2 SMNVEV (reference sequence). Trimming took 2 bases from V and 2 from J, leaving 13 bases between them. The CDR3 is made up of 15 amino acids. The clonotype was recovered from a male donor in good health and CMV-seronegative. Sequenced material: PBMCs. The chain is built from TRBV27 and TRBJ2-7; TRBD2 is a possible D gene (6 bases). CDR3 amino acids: CASSLNGGNTYEQYF. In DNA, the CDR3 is TGTGCCAGCAGTTTAAACGGCGGGAATACCTACGAGCAGTACTTC.